This TCR beta chain was identified in a study of cytomegalovirus exposure and HLA in healthy donors. It was healthy bone marrow donors who served as donors. Amplification used 60 Vbeta primers and 13 Jbeta primers. Assay: immunoSEQ multiplex PCR; the TCRdb copy retains only in-frame clones and omits some. The sample includes hundreds of thousands of clones, over 75% of them seen just once. In germline, CDR1 is LNHNV, CDR2 YYDKDF (reference sequence). The CDR3 is made up of 13 amino acids. V gave up 3 bases and J gave up 6 bases; unmatched junction bases: 2. The chain links TRBV15 to TRBJ1-2; 9 bases align to TRBD1. Material for sequencing was PBMCs. The clonotype originates from a boy younger than 18 in good health and CMV-seronegative. As DNA, the CDR3 is TGTGCCACCAGCAGGGGACAGGGTGATGGCTACACCTTC. It codes for CATSRGQGDGYTF.